This passage covers 13 T cell receptor beta chains from one sample sequenced in a study of cytomegalovirus exposure and HLA in healthy donors. Both 60 Vbeta primers and 13 Jbeta primers went into the PCR. Clones were read by immunoSEQ multiplex PCR, and TCRdb kept only the in-frame ones, dropping some. The sample lists about 150,000 clones, approximately 80% occurring once. Material for sequencing was PBMCs. The receptor set was obtained from a woman between 50 and 59 years old in good health and CMV-seropositive.

The chain recombines TRBV2 with TRBJ2-7; the match to TRBD1 covers 8 bases. V lost 11 bases and J lost 2; bases outside the gene matches: 11. The CDR3 totals 14 residues. Germline V gene data show CDR1 as SNHLY and CDR2 as FYNNEI. The CDR3 DNA reads TGTGCCGTCCACCTCCAGGGGGCCACCTACGAGCAGTACTTC. Encoded protein: CAVHLQGATYEQYF. Full variable domain (rest looked up from reference TRBV2 and TRBJ2-7): EPEVTQTPSHQVTQMGQEVILRCVPISNHLYFYWYRQILGQKVEFLVSFYNNEISEKSEIFDDQFSVERPDGSNFTLKIRSTKLEDSAMYFCAVHLQGATYEQYFGPGTRLTVT.

The rearrangement joins TRBV7-2 to TRBJ2-1, with 10 bases matching TRBD2. Germline assignment: CDR1 SGHTA and CDR2 FQGNSA. Trimming removed 9 bases from V and 7 bases from J; junction bases left unmatched: 12. The CDR3 runs 15 residues. CDR3 amino acids: CASSSAGGRHNEQFF. CDR3 nucleotide sequence: TGTGCCAGTTCATCAGCGGGGGGGCGACATAATGAGCAGTTCTTC.

About this clone: One junction end does not reproduce the germline sequence, and a read error may be involved. The chain links TRBV7-9 to TRBJ2-1; TRBD1 aligns across 12 bases. The germline V gene has CDR1 SEHNR and CDR2 FQNEAQ (reference sequence). This CDR3 has 14 amino acids. The DNA for the CDR3 is TGTGCCAGCAGCCCGGGACAGGGGGCCCCTCAGAGGGTCTTC. Protein: CASSPGQGAPQRVF.

The V gene is TRBV10-3, the J gene TRBJ1-3, with 7 nucleotides matching TRBD1. The germline V gene encodes CDR1 ENHRY and CDR2 SYGVKD. CDR3 length: 15 amino acids. V lost 3 bases, J lost 0 bases, and 2 bases stayed unmatched. The CDR3 DNA sequence: TGTGCCATCAGTGACAGGGGGTTCTCTGGAAACACCATATATTTT. Protein product: CAISDRGFSGNTIYF.

This clone appeared once. This chain joins TRBV2 and TRBJ1-5; 8 bases fit TRBD1. V lost 7 bases, J lost 6 bases, and 8 bases stayed unmatched. The CDR3 runs to 14 residues. The germline CDR1 and CDR2 sequences are SNHLY and FYNNEI. This chain's CDR3 is CASTTGGTGQPQHF. In nucleotides, the CDR3 is TGTGCCAGCACTACAGGGGGTACAGGTCAGCCCCAGCATTTT.

The genes are TRBV9 and TRBJ2-7; possibly TRBD1 for D (5 bases). Germline V gene lookup returns CDR1 SGDLS and CDR2 YYNGEE. The ends were cut back, 4 bases at V and 4 bases at J, with 12 bases in the middle. This CDR3 is built from 13 residues. This CDR3 is CASSPRQGYEQYF. CDR3 nucleotides: TGTGCCAGCAGCCCCCGGCAGGGATACGAGCAGTACTTC.

V gene TRBV6-1 combines with J gene TRBJ2-7; perhaps TRBD1 as D (6 bases). The V gene's germline CDR1 is MNHNS and CDR2 SASEGT. V was cut by 5 bases and J by 2 bases, with 16 bases left in between. This CDR3 comprises 15 residues. Written as DNA, the CDR3 is TGTGCCAGCAGTAACTTAGACAGGCACCCCTACGAGCAGTACTTC. This translates into CASSNLDRHPYEQYF.

This sequence joins TRBV7-2 and TRBJ1-2; D remains ambiguous. There are 14 residues in the CDR3. V was clipped by 5 bases and J by 3 bases, with 13 bases between them. From germline, CDR1 is SGHTA and CDR2 FQGNSA. The CDR3 protein is CASSPLGAHYGYTF. The DNA for the CDR3 is TGTGCCAGCAGCCCTTTGGGAGCCCACTATGGCTACACCTTC.

V and J are TRBV19 and TRBJ1-1; no definite D call. Germline V CDR1 and CDR2: LNHDA, SQIVND (reference sequence). The CDR3 spans 9 residues. The germline V and J ends were trimmed by 8 bases and 11 bases, with 9 bases remaining between them. The DNA for the CDR3 is TGTGCCAGTCCTAGCCGCGCTTTCTTT. Its protein product is CASPSRAFF.

This chain joins TRBV11-2 and TRBJ1-2, with 10 bases aligning to TRBD1. The J segment lost 2 bases and the V segment lost 4 bases, leaving 4 bases of the junction unmatched. The germline gives CDR1 SGHAT, CDR2 FQNNGV. This CDR3 comprises 15 residues. CDR3 sequence reads: CASSSPDRGNYGYTF. In DNA, the CDR3 is TGTGCCAGCAGCTCCCCGGACAGGGGGAACTATGGCTACACCTTC.

Written as DNA, the CDR3 is TGCGCCAGCAGCCAATTTTCACAGGGGGGCTCACCCCTCCACTTT. Protein product: CASSQFSQGGSPLHF. The rearrangement joins TRBV4-3 to TRBJ1-6; TRBD1 matches at 8 bases. Losses at the gene ends were 2 bases for V and 10 bases for J; bases not matched to a gene: 7. Germline loops: CDR1 LGHNA, CDR2 YSLEER. The CDR3 spans 15 residues.

The chain combines TRBV30 with TRBJ2-6; 9 bases map to TRBD1. There are 14 residues in the CDR3. V dropped 8 bases and J dropped 3; count of bases not matched to a gene: 5. CDR1 and CDR2 (germline): GTSNPN, SVGIG (reference sequence). The CDR3 DNA is TGTGCCGGGACAGGGTCGCATGGGGCCAACGTCCTGACTTTC. It specifies CAGTGSHGANVLTF.

This clone came up a few times. This chain uses TRBV30 with TRBJ1-1, with 8 bases that match TRBD1. Germline CDR1 reads GTSNPN; CDR2 reads SVGIG (reference sequence). V trimming: 1 base; J trimming: 1 base; junction bases outside the gene matches: 8. There are 16 residues in the CDR3. CDR3 sequence: CAWSAKDRATNTEAFF. CDR3 in DNA: TGTGCCTGGAGTGCAAAGGACAGGGCGACGAACACTGAAGCTTTCTTT.